This T cell receptor beta chain derives from a study of immune evolution from preneoplasia to lung adenocarcinoma. As concerns this clone: Its target is not known.

Whole-study findings and limits: Later-stage lesions seemingly showed higher T cell density and diversity than normal lung.

Patient tissue came from resections in Japan or China, 2014–2017. Histologic diagnosis was independently verified by two lung pathologists. Assay used: immunoSEQ multiplex PCR; TCRdb lists only in-frame clones, some missing. Here the sample spans 10,000 or so clones, approximately 83% being singletons. V lost 10 bases to trimming and J lost 6 bases, with 18 bases between them. Germline assignment: CDR1 ENHRY and CDR2 SYGVKD. This CDR3 is built from 13 residues. The chain couples TRBV10-3 to TRBJ2-5, with D possibly TRBD2 on 5 matching bases. Source material: FFPE normal lung tissue adjacent to the tumor. This TCR derives from a person in their sixties with lung adenocarcinoma. Some clones in this sample may be carry-over from other donors' samples. The DNA of the CDR3 is TGTGCCACCAGGAGGACGCCCGGACAGACCCAGTACTTC. This codes for CATRRTPGQTQYF.